A single sample gave rise to the 2 T cell receptor beta chains below, sequenced in a study of blood T cell repertoires in COVID-19. The assay was immunoSEQ multiplex PCR, and TCRdb's table has in-frame clones only and misses some. This table holds 380,000 or so clones, over 65% found once. Specimen: peripheral blood. The source is a human donor with acute or convalescent COVID-19. The donor label of this sample is uncertain.

The chain uses TRBV7-2 and TRBJ2-7; weak D call: TRBD2 (5 bases). This CDR3 has 14 amino acids. Trimming shortened V by 1 base and J by 6 bases, and 13 bases separated the two germline ends. Per the germline V gene, CDR1 is SGHTA and CDR2 is FQGNSA. The chain's CDR3 is CASSLVALAGEQYF. The CDR3 bases are TGTGCCAGCAGCTTAGTCGCCCTAGCCGGCGAGCAGTACTTC.

This chain links TRBV7-9 with TRBJ2-7; the D is unclear. The CDR3 has 13 residues. The V end was cut by 1 base, the J end by 3 bases, with 7 bases between. Germline loops: CDR1 SEHNR, CDR2 FQNEAQ (reference sequence). The CDR3 bases are TGTGCCAGCAGCTTAGGCCCTATCTACGAGCAGTACTTC. Translating gives CASSLGPIYEQYF. The entire variable domain, with the rest obtained from reference TRBV7-9 and TRBJ2-7, is as follows: DTGVSQNPRHKITKRGQNVTFRCDPISEHNRLYWYRQTLGQGPEFLTYFQNEAQLEKSRLLSDRFSAERPKGSFSTLEIQRTEQGDSAMYLCASSLGPIYEQYFGPGTRLTVT.